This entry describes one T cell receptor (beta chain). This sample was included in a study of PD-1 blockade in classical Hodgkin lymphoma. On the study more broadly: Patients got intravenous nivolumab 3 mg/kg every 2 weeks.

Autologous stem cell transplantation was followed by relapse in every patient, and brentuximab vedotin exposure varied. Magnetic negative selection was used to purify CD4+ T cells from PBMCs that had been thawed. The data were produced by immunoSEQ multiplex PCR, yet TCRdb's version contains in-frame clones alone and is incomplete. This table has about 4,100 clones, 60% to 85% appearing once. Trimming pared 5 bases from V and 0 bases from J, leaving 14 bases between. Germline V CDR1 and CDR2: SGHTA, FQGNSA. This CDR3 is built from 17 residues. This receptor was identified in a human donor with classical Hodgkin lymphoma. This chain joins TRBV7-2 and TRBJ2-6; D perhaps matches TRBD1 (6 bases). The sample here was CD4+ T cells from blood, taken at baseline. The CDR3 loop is CASSLQGSPSGANVLTF. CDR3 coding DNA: TGTGCCAGCAGCCTACAGGGTTCTCCCTCTGGGGCCAACGTCCTGACTTTC. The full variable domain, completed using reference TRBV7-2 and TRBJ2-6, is GAGVSQSPSNKVTEKGKDVELRCDPISGHTALYWYRQSLGQGLEFLIYFQGNSAPDKSGLPSDRFSAERTGGSVSTLTIQRTQQEDSAVYLCASSLQGSPSGANVLTFGAGSRLTVL.